These 5 T cell receptor beta chains share one sample of origin, sequenced in a study of beta chain features in type 1 diabetes. Study-wide results and caveats: In all four CD4+ subsets, TCRB CDR3 length was significantly, moderately reduced in type 1 diabetes.

Antigens for these TCRs are unknown. Expressed TCRB transcripts were sequenced, since all the RNA that had been isolated was reverse transcribed. Clones were read by immunoSEQ multiplex PCR, and TCRdb kept only the in-frame ones, dropping some. This table holds around 140,000 clones, 9% found once. Material for sequencing was central memory CD4+ T cells from blood. The receptors here all came from a man aged 25-45 years with type 1 diabetes.

This clone was counted a few times. The chain's CDR3 is CASSRTGGYEQYF. The CDR3 region has the DNA TGTGCCAGCAGCCGAACCGGAGGCTACGAGCAGTACTTC. This rearrangement joins TRBV7-8 to TRBJ2-7; perhaps TRBD2 as D (5 bases). Per germline, CDR1 SGHVS and CDR2 FQNEAQ. The CDR3 is 13 residues long. V lost 5 bases, J lost 3 bases, and 11 bases lay in between.

The J gene is TRBJ2-7, the V gene TRBV6-6; 7 bases fit TRBD1. With V trimmed by 5 bases and J by 9 bases, 7 bases remained unmatched. Germline V gene sequence: CDR1 MNHNY, CDR2 SVGAGI (reference sequence). The CDR3 covers 12 residues. DNA of the CDR3: TGTGCCAGCAGTGGGGACAGCCCGGGGCAGTACTTC. Its protein product is CASSGDSPGQYF.

This chain connects TRBV28 to TRBJ2-7; no reliable D call. The CDR3 has 15 amino acids. Germline V gene sequence: CDR1 MDHEN, CDR2 SYDVKM. V gave up 7 bases and J gave up 0 bases, with 16 bases separating them. The CDR3 coding sequence is TGTGCCAGCAACTTGGGCAGTGGAAGCTCCTACGAGCAGTACTTC. This translates into CASNLGSGSSYEQYF.

This chain connects TRBV9 to TRBJ1-4; 7 bases align to TRBD1. V was clipped by 4 bases and J by 5 bases; unmatched bases: 17. Germline V gives CDR1 SGDLS, CDR2 YYNGEE. CDR3 length: 18 residues. The CDR3: CASSPANVLGTANEKLFF. The CDR3 coding sequence is TGTGCCAGCAGCCCCGCGAATGTTTTAGGGACAGCAAATGAAAAACTGTTTTTT.

The V gene is TRBV5-1, the J gene TRBJ2-3; 7 bases agree with TRBD1. J gave up 5 bases and V 0 bases, and 9 bases lay outside the gene matches. Germline V gives CDR1 SGHRS, CDR2 YFSETQ. The CDR3 consists of 16 residues. CDR3 loop: CASSLEVGGARDTQYF. CDR3 bases: TGCGCCAGCAGCTTGGAGGTAGGGGGCGCGAGAGATACGCAGTATTTT.